This paragraph reports one TCR beta chain. The target antigen is unknown. This sample is drawn from a study of shared clonotypes between healthy human individuals. TCRdb's copy holds only in-frame clones and misses some; the assay was immunoSEQ multiplex PCR. The repertoire holds about 490,000 clones, with approximately 79% as singletons. Broader study findings: Sequencing depth was a factor that was expected to affect clonotype sharing among donors.

The material sequenced was PBMCs. The source is a woman in her thirties or forties in good health. Some clones in this sample may be carry-over from other donors' samples.

CDR3 coding DNA: TGTGCTAGTGGTTTGGTCCCCTACAATGAGCAGTTCTTC. It encodes CASGLVPYNEQFF. The chain is built from TRBV12-5 and TRBJ2-1; D remains unclear. V dropped 0 bases and J dropped 2 bases, with 2 bases sitting between them. Germline CDR1 is LGHNT and CDR2 is FRNRAP. CDR3 size: 13 residues. Looking up the rest from reference TRBV12-5 and TRBJ2-1 gives the full variable domain: DARVTQTPRHKVTEMGQEVTMRCQPILGHNTVFWYRQTMMQGLELLAYFRNRAPLDDSGMPKDRFSAEMPDATLATLKIQPSEPRDSAVYFCASGLVPYNEQFFGPGTRLTVL.